The 5 T cell receptor beta chains listed next were all sequenced from one sample in a study of memory CD4+ T cells and cytomegalovirus serostatus. Libraries were prepared by immunoSEQ multiplex PCR; TCRdb keeps only in-frame clonotypes and omits some of them. The repertoire consists of 40,000 to 45,000 clones, with over 65% occurring once and the leading ten covering approximately 1.8%. Single viable CD3+CD4+CD8-CD45RO+ cells were sorted as the memory CD4+ T cells. The sample comprised memory CD4+ T cells from blood. The receptors come from an adult in good health and CMV-seronegative.

The rearrangement links TRBV4-2 to TRBJ1-3; D remains unclear. The germline gives CDR1 LGHNA, CDR2 YNFKEQ. This CDR3 has 17 residues. V gave up 4 bases and J gave up 0 bases, with 16 bases separating them. The CDR3 bases are TGTGCCAGCAGCCCCTTACCCGGCAGGAGCTCTGGAAACACCATATATTTT. This encodes CASSPLPGRSSGNTIYF.

The chain combines TRBV11-2 with TRBJ2-7, with D uncertain. Germline V gives CDR1 SGHAT, CDR2 FQNNGV. The CDR3 totals 15 residues. The germline V and J ends were trimmed by 5 bases and 0 bases, with 14 bases remaining between them. The CDR3 here is CASSPRTLSSYEQYF. The CDR3 DNA reads as TGTGCCAGCAGCCCGCGGACGCTGTCCTCCTACGAGCAGTACTTC.

The V call is TRBV5-1, the J call TRBJ1-1; D not certain. The CDR3 covers 16 residues. Trimming removed 0 bases at V and 0 bases at J, with 12 bases between. The germline CDR1 and CDR2 sequences are SGHRS and YFSETQ. CDR3 nucleotides: TGCGCCAGCAGCTTGGTCGGTAGGGCGGTGAACACTGAAGCTTTCTTT. Amino acids: CASSLVGRAVNTEAFF.

The chain couples TRBV18 to TRBJ1-1; no reliable D call. The CDR3 runs 13 residues. From germline, CDR1 is KGHSH and CDR2 LQKENI. Trimming left V 2 bases short and J 1 base short, with 5 bases between. The CDR3 coding sequence is TGTGCCAGCTCACCAGAACAGAACACTGAAGCTTTCTTT. Translated, it gives CASSPEQNTEAFF. The complete variable domain, with remaining parts taken from reference TRBV18 and TRBJ1-1, reads NAGVMQNPRHLVRRRGQEARLRCSPMKGHSHVYWYRQLPEEGLKFMVYLQKENIIDESGMPKERFSAEFPKEGPSILRIQQVVRGDSAAYFCASSPEQNTEAFFGQGTRLTVV.

The rearrangement links TRBV11-1 to TRBJ2-7, with D possibly called TRBD1 or TRBD2 (5 bases each). The CDR3 runs to 16 residues. V was clipped by 5 bases and J by 4 bases, with 21 bases between them. The germline gives CDR1 SGHAT, CDR2 FQDESV (reference sequence). As DNA, the CDR3 is TGTGCCAGCAGCCCGGGACCCTCAGGCGACCGATACGAGCAGTACTTC. Translation: CASSPGPSGDRYEQYF.